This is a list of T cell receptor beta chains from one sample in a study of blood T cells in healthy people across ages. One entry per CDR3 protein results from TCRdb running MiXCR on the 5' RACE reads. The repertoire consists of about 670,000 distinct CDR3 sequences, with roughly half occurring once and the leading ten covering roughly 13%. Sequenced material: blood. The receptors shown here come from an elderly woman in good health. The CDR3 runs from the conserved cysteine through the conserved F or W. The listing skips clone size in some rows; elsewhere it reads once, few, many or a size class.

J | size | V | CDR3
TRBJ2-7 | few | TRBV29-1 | CSVNRDRGYEQYF
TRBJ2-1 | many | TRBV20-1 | CSANSGSSYNEQFF
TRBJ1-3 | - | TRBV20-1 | CSARDGGGGGNTIYF
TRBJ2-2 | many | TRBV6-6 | CATQKGANTGELFF
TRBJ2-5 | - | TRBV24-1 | CATSDLVPGRETQYF
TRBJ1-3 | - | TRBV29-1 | CSVSGTGSGNTIYF
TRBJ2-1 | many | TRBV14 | CASSQDWFGGKGYNEQFF
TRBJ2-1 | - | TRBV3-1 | CASSKGFRDGSYNEQFF
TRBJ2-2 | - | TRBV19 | CASAGHANTGELFF
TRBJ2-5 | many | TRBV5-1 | CASSLVGNPTSETLGTQYF
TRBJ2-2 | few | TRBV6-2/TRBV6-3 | CASMNGGELFF
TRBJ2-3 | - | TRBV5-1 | CASSLAGGEGGTQYF
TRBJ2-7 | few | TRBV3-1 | CASSPAAGEGEQYF
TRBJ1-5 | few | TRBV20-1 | CSAREGQAQHF
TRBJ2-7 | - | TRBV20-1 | CSANTSPYEQYF
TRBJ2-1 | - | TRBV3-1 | CASSQDSSAGHGQFF
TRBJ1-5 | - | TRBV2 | CASTAGVNQPQHF
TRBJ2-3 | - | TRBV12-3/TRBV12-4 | CASTLDHSTDTQYF
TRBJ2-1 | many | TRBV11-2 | CASSLGSGRTYNEQFF
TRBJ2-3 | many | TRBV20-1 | CSAREQAGGPDTQYF
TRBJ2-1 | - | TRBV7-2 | CASRRSLGVKQFF
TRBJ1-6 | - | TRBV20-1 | CSARGSFSGTDNSPLHF
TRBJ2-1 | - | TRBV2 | CATLRIGGVGNEQFF
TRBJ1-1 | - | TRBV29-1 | CSVERRAGRNTEAFF
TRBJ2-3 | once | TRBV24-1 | CATSDRRQGLPSDTQYF
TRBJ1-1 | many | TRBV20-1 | CSALTGMNTEAFF
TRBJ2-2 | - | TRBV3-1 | CASSQGYVAGELFF
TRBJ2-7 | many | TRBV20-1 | CSARNSGTGTYEQYF
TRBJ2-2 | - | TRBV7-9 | CASSSTSGGDTGELFF